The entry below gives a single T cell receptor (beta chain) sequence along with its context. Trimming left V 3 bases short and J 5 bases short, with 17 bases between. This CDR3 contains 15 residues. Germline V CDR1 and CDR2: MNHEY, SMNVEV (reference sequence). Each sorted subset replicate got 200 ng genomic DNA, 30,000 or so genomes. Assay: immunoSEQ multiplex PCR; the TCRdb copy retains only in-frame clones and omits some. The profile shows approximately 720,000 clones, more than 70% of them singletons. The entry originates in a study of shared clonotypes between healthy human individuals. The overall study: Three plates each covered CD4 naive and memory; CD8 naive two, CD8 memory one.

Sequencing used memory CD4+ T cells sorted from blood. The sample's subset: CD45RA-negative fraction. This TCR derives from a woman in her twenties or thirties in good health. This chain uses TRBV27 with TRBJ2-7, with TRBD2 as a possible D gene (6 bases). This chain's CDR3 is CASSLLSGVGNEQYF. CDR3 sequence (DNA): TGTGCCAGCAGTTTGCTCTCGGGGGTAGGGAACGAGCAGTACTTC.